This entry is about one T cell receptor beta chain. Its matching antigen is unknown. This entry comes from a study of chemoradiotherapy in HPV16-positive cancers. Study as a whole: Candidate HPV-specific T-cell clones and common TCR motifs came from functional assays in two HPV16-positive patients.

Whole-study results and caveats: In HPV16-positive patients, HPV-responsive T-cell expansion tracked better recurrence-free survival. Candidate HPV-specific clones and E7-related TCR motifs grew in tumor during treatment.

V lost 3 bases, J lost 8 bases, and 13 bases lay in between. The CDR3 totals 13 residues. The germline CDR1 and CDR2 sequences are MGHRA and YSYEKL. The assay was immunoSEQ multiplex PCR, and TCRdb's table has in-frame clones only and misses some. The sample yields 19,000 or so clones, approximately 91% seen once. The TCR originated in a human donor with HPV-associated anogenital cancer. The chain uses TRBV4-1 and TRBJ1-1, with D possibly matching TRBD1 (6 bases). Sample: blood, taken from a patient who underwent chemoradiotherapy. The CDR3 coding sequence is TGCGCCAGCAGCCACGGTGGGGGGCGAGAAGCTTTCTTT. Translation gives CASSHGGGREAFF.